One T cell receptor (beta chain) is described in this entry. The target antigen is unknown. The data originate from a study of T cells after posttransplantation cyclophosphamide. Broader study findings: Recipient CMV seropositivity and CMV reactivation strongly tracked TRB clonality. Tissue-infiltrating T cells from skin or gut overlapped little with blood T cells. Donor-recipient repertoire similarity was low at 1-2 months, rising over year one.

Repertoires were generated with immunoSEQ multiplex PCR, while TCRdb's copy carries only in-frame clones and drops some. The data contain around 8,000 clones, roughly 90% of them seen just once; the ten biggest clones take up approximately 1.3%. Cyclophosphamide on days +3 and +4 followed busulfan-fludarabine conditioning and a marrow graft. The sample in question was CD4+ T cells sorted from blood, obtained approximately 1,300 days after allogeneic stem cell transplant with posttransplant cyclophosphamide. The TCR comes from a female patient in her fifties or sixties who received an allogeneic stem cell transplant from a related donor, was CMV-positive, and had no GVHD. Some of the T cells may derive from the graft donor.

The CDR3 is CASSPGGTESSYEQYF. CDR3 sequence (DNA): TGTGCCAGCAGCCCCGGCGGGACGGAAAGCTCCTACGAGCAGTACTTC. This sequence joins TRBV9 and TRBJ2-7; D may be TRBD2 (6 bases). This CDR3 is 16 amino acids long. CDR1 is SGDLS, CDR2 YYNGEE, per germline. V dropped 4 bases and J dropped 0 bases, with 17 bases sitting between them.